This T cell receptor (beta chain) was recorded in a study of cytomegalovirus exposure and HLA in healthy donors. Remarks on this clone: Its antigen is still unknown.

The study's findings and limits: A highly shared variant cluster was judged a likely technical artifact. Later on, an analysis found that several of the most significant clusters appeared to be linked to common viral pathogens, which included parvovirus B19. TCR beta sequences numbering 15,000 to 20,000 were associated with HLA alleles at 0.05 false discovery rate in a later analysis.

The trim removed 4 bases at V and 4 bases at J, leaving 5 bases unmatched. This CDR3 spans 14 amino acids. The germline CDR1 and CDR2 sequences are SGHTA and FQGNSA. A multiplex PCR was run with 60 Vbeta primers and 13 Jbeta primers. Here immunoSEQ multiplex PCR was the method, and the copy in TCRdb shows in-frame clones only, minus some. The sample contains approximately 75,000 clones, about 79% of which appear only once. The sequence derives from a man between 65 and 85 years old in good health and CMV-seropositive. Material: PBMCs. The chain has TRBV7-2 and TRBJ1-2; 8 bases agree with TRBD1. The CDR3 here is CASSYGQGLYGYTF. The CDR3 bases are TGTGCCAGCAGCTACGGACAGGGACTCTATGGCTACACCTTC.